This entry describes one T cell receptor beta chain. V lost 5 bases and J lost 4, with 12 bases in between. This CDR3 region has 13 residues. Individuals drawn from under 30 US areas were roughly 18 to 95 years old. Cohorts were based on clinical histories the participants reported. This sample was taken from a study of blood T cell repertoires in COVID-19. At the level of the study: Sample material is recorded as cDNA or gDNA derived from T cells, B-cell-depleted T cells, or PBMCs.

Authors' processing steps: Estimates of nucleated cell counts were drawn from the amplification of reference gene primers. This table comes from immunoSEQ multiplex PCR, and its TCRdb copy is limited to in-frame clones, with some not included. Clone size and V and J calls were adopted from that table, with D and trimming inferred from the DNA. Of 470,000 or so clones listed, around nine tenths are singletons. The chain couples TRBV12-3 or TRBV12-4 to TRBJ2-7; possibly TRBD1 for D (6 bases). This clonotype was sampled from a young woman with acute COVID-19. What was sequenced was PBMCs or T cells enriched from blood (not recorded which). The CDR3 DNA reads TGTGCCAGCAGTCCTACGACAGGTTACGAGCAGTACTTC. Protein product: CASSPTTGYEQYF.